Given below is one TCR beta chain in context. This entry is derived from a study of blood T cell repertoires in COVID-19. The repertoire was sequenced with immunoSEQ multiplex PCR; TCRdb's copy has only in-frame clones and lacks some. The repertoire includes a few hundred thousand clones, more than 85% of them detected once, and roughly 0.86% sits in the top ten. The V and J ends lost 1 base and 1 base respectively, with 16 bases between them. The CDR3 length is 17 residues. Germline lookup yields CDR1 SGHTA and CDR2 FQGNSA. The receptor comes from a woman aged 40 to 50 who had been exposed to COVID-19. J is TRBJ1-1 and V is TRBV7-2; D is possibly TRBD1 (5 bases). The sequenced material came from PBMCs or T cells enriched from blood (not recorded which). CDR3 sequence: CASSLVGGRKANTEAFF. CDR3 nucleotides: TGTGCCAGCAGCTTAGTGGGGGGGAGGAAGGCGAACACTGAAGCTTTCTTT.